Shown below are 12 T cell receptor beta chains from a single sample sequenced in a study of T-cell memory formation after mild COVID-19. Via MiXCR, TCRdb re-called the 5' RACE reads, giving one row per CDR3 protein. The data hold hundreds of thousands of distinct CDR3 sequences, with around 27% observed a single time. The sequencing sample was made of PBMCs or a T cell subset sorted from them (not recorded which). The receptors derive from an adult woman who had mild COVID-19 (a few samples of this study predate the infection). Cell type and time point are not known.

The chain couples TRBV5-1 to TRBJ2-7; D ambiguous. Trimming took 9 bases from V and 0 from J, leaving 19 bases between them. Germline V lookup: CDR1 SGHRS, CDR2 YFSETQ. There are 15 residues in the CDR3. The CDR3 sequence is CATSPGVLGSYEQYF. In DNA form, the CDR3 reads TGCGCCACCTCCCCGGGTGTTCTTGGCTCCTACGAGCAGTACTTC.

The chain joins TRBV12-3 or TRBV12-4 to TRBJ2-2; TRBD2 might be the D (5 bases). CDR3 length: 15 residues. V was trimmed by 5 bases and J by 7 bases, leaving 17 bases between them. The CDR3 protein is CASSTQSGVVGELFF. The CDR3 coding sequence is TGTGCCAGCAGTACTCAGTCCGGGGTGGTCGGGGAGCTGTTTTTT.

The rearrangement uses TRBV12-3 or TRBV12-4 and TRBJ2-1; D may be TRBD2 (5 bases). This CDR3 comprises 16 residues. V lost 6 bases to trimming and J lost 5 bases, with 20 bases between them. The CDR3 here is CASRTLGRGNHNEQFF. CDR3 nucleotide sequence: TGTGCCAGCAGGACCTTGGGTCGGGGTAATCACAATGAGCAGTTCTTC.

The chain employs TRBV7-8 and TRBJ1-4, with TRBD1 as a possible D gene (5 bases). Per germline, CDR1 SGHVS and CDR2 FQNEAQ. This CDR3 is built from 15 residues. The V end lost 6 bases, the J end lost 3 bases, and 14 bases lay between the germline ends. The CDR3 here is CASSYQGSANEKLFF. CDR3 DNA sequence: TGTGCCAGCAGTTATCAGGGTTCGGCTAATGAAAAACTGTTTTTT.

This clonotype was counted a few times. The V and J genes are TRBV12-3 or TRBV12-4 and TRBJ2-1, with D unclear. Trimming took 4 bases from V and 8 from J, leaving 6 bases between them. The CDR3 loop spans 11 amino acids. CDR3 in amino acids: CASSSLHEQFF. The CDR3 DNA follows: TGTGCCAGCAGTTCCCTTCATGAGCAGTTCTTC.

Only a few counts were recorded for this clonotype. The chain carries TRBV12-3 or TRBV12-4 and TRBJ1-2; tentatively, D is TRBD1 (5 bases). V lost 6 bases, J lost 0 bases, and 11 bases lay in between. This CDR3 has 14 amino acids. CDR3 loop: CASSRDRTNYGYTF. CDR3 DNA sequence: TGTGCCAGCAGCCGGGACCGAACTAACTATGGCTACACCTTC.

V and J are TRBV5-1 and TRBJ1-3; D uncertain. The germline gives CDR1 SGHRS, CDR2 YFSETQ. V was cut by 8 bases and J by 1 base, with 16 bases left in between. The CDR3 is 15 residues long. DNA of the CDR3: TGCGCCAGAGCGGCCCGATGGGTTTCTGGAAACACCATATATTTT. Its translation is CARAARWVSGNTIYF. Full variable domain (outside the CDR3, taken from reference TRBV5-1 and TRBJ1-3): KAGVTQTPRYLIKTRGQQVTLSCSPISGHRSVSWYQQTPGQGLQFLFEYFSETQRNKGNFPGRFSGRQFSNSRSEMNVSTLELGDSALYLCARAARWVSGNTIYFGEGSWLTVV.

V gene TRBV5-1 combines with J gene TRBJ1-1, with D possibly being TRBD1 (5 bases). V was cut by 0 bases and J by 7 bases, with 16 bases left in between. The CDR3 spans 15 residues. Germline V gene sequence: CDR1 SGHRS, CDR2 YFSETQ. The CDR3 DNA sequence: TGCGCCAGCAGCTTGGTGGGGGATGGAGATAATGAAGCTTTCTTT. Protein sequence: CASSLVGDGDNEAFF. Filled out from reference TRBV5-1 and TRBJ1-1, the complete variable domain reads KAGVTQTPRYLIKTRGQQVTLSCSPISGHRSVSWYQQTPGQGLQFLFEYFSETQRNKGNFPGRFSGRQFSNSRSEMNVSTLELGDSALYLCASSLVGDGDNEAFFGQGTRLTVV.

The chain employs TRBV5-4 and TRBJ1-1; tentative D call: TRBD1 (5 bases). This CDR3 is built from 15 residues. From germline, CDR1 is SGHNT and CDR2 YYREEE (reference sequence). Trimming left V 4 bases short and J 5 bases short, with 18 bases between. The CDR3 here is CASSLQGPIETEAFF. DNA for the CDR3: TGTGCCAGCAGCCTCCAGGGACCGATAGAGACTGAAGCTTTCTTT.

The chain joins TRBV12-3 or TRBV12-4 to TRBJ1-1, with D perhaps matching TRBD1 (5 bases). V lost 1 base and J lost 2, with 14 bases in between. This CDR3 has 16 residues. CDR3 nucleotide sequence: TGTGCCAGCAGTTTAGGTACGGGACGGTCAAACACTGAAGCTTTCTTT. This codes for CASSLGTGRSNTEAFF.

This clonotype has a handful of counts. This chain links TRBV20-1 with TRBJ2-7; no firm D call. The CDR3 has 13 residues. Germline CDR1 is DFQATT and CDR2 is SNEGSKA (reference sequence). Trimming left V 2 bases short and J 2 bases short, with 10 bases between. CDR3 coding DNA: TGCAGTGCTAGATTCAGACTTGCCTACGAGCAGTACTTC. Translating gives CSARFRLAYEQYF.

Only a few counts were recorded for this clonotype. V is TRBV7-2 and J is TRBJ2-5; 9 bases match TRBD1. V dropped 5 bases and J dropped 7; count of bases not matched to a gene: 8. Looked up from germline, CDR1 is SGHTA and CDR2 is FQGNSA. This CDR3 region has 14 residues. For the CDR3, the DNA is TGTGCCAGCAGCAAAACAGGGGGCGCGGTGACCCAGTACTTC. Translated, it gives CASSKTGGAVTQYF.